A single sample gave rise to the 16 T cell receptor beta chains below, sequenced in a study of human T cells and chemical hapten exposure. TCRdb used MiXCR to reprocess the RACE reads, holding one entry per CDR3 protein. Here the sample spans over 100,000 distinct CDR3 sequences, 9% to 9.5% being singletons. This sample's time point: patch test 2, 6 weeks after DPC sensitization. Treatment here: therapeutic diphenylcyclopropenone sensitization with weekly scalp DPC. Sequenced material: whole blood, taken in connection with sensitization to the hapten diphenylcyclopropenone (DPC). Receptors originate from a woman in her 40s with alopecia areata. Some clones in this sample may be carry-over from other donors' samples.

This clonotype was detected only a few times. J is TRBJ2-3 and V is TRBV7-2; 14 bases map to TRBD2. V lost 3 bases, J lost 6 bases, and 11 bases stayed unmatched. Looked up from germline, CDR1 is SGHTA and CDR2 is FQGNSA. The CDR3 has 18 amino acids. CDR3 loop: CASSLLAGLAGEQDTQYF. As DNA, the CDR3 is TGTGCCAGCAGCTTGCTCGCGGGACTAGCGGGGGAGCAGGATACGCAGTATTTT.

This clonotype was seen ten or more times. The chain recombines TRBV11-2 with TRBJ2-4, with 8 bases lining up with TRBD1. The trim removed 6 bases at V and 6 bases at J, leaving 7 bases unmatched. The CDR3 has 14 amino acids. Germline values: CDR1 SGHAT, CDR2 FQNNGV. Written as DNA, the CDR3 is TGTGCCAGCAGAAGGTCGACAGGGGTAAACATTCAGTACTTC. Its protein product is CASRRSTGVNIQYF.

The V call is TRBV29-1, the J call TRBJ1-2, with 7 bases that match TRBD1. J gave up 4 bases and V 5 bases, and 10 bases lay outside the gene matches. CDR1 SQVTM and CDR2 ANQGSEA come from the germline V gene. CDR3 length: 14 residues. DNA for the CDR3: TGCAGCGTTTATGACAGGGAAGGTTCCTATGGCTACACCTTC. As protein: CSVYDREGSYGYTF.

Here the CDR3 reads CASSEGGGSSYEQYF. CDR3 DNA: TGTGCCAGCAGTGAAGGGGGGGGGAGCTCCTACGAGCAGTACTTC. V is TRBV25-1 and J is TRBJ2-7, with TRBD2 matching over 7 bases. V lost 2 bases and J lost 0; bases outside the gene matches: 4. This CDR3 is 15 amino acids long. Germline V gene lookup returns CDR1 MGHDK and CDR2 SYGVNS.

This clonotype has at least ten counts. V is TRBV10-2 and J is TRBJ1-5; D is perhaps TRBD1 (5 bases). This CDR3 has 13 residues. Trimming took 6 bases from V and 5 from J, leaving 11 bases between them. The germline V gene encodes CDR1 WSHSY and CDR2 SAAADI. The CDR3 spells CASSRQKDQPQHF. For the CDR3, the DNA is TGCGCCAGCAGCAGACAGAAAGATCAGCCCCAGCATTTT.

This clonotype was observed many times. This chain joins TRBV20-1 and TRBJ1-2; D remains unclear. The CDR3 runs to 11 residues. The germline gives CDR1 DFQATT, CDR2 SNEGSKA (reference sequence). Trimming stripped 3 bases from V and 2 bases from J, with 4 bases between. CDR3 nucleotide sequence: TGCAGTGCTAGTGAGAACTATGGCTACACCTTC. Translated: CSASENYGYTF.

The table lists this clonotype with a few counts. The chain is built from TRBV3-1 and TRBJ2-5; the match to TRBD2 covers 9 bases. This CDR3 has 18 residues. The germline gives CDR1 LGHDT, CDR2 YNNKEL (reference sequence). Trimming at V came to 0 bases and at J to 9 bases, leaving 17 bases not matched to a gene. The CDR3 DNA sequence: TGTGCCAGCAGCCAAGATGGGCTAGCGGGGTCCTCCCAATGGGCCCAGTACTTC. Encoded protein: CASSQDGLAGSSQWAQYF.

This clonotype showed up just a few times. The rearrangement links TRBV29-1 to TRBJ2-4, with TRBD1 as a possible D gene (6 bases). Germline values: CDR1 SQVTM, CDR2 ANQGSEA. Deletions cut 0 bases from V and 8 bases from J, with 8 bases between. CDR3 length: 12 residues. This chain's CDR3 is CSVEDQGYIQYF. The CDR3 nucleotides are TGCAGCGTTGAAGATCAGGGGTACATTCAGTACTTC.

This clonotype was found many times. The J gene is TRBJ1-2, the V gene TRBV19; 9 nucleotides align to TRBD1. Germline-derived CDR1 and CDR2 are LNHDA and SQIVND (reference sequence). This CDR3 has 14 residues. The junction had 7 bases not matched to a gene; V was cut back by 5 bases and J by 6 bases. The CDR3 nucleotides are TGTGCCAGTAGTCCTTGGGACAGGGAAAATGGCTACACCTTC. This codes for CASSPWDRENGYTF.

Comment on this clonotype: The junction and the germline gene differ at one end; a read error may be behind it. This sequence joins TRBV6-2 or TRBV6-3 and TRBJ1-2; D is perhaps TRBD1 (5 bases). This CDR3 spans 15 amino acids. The V gene's germline CDR1 is MNHEY and CDR2 SVGEGT. CDR3 nucleotides: TGTGCCAGCAGTTACTCGGCAGGGTATAGCTATGGCTACTCCTTC. Translating gives CASSYSAGYSYGYSF.

With respect to this clonotype: A much larger clone is a single base away; this may be a read error. The chain couples TRBV7-8 to TRBJ2-2; TRBD2 aligns across 9 bases. Germline V gives CDR1 SGHVS, CDR2 FQNEAQ. The CDR3 runs to 19 residues. After removal of 1 base from V and 0 bases from J, the junction contained 9 bases not matched to a gene. CDR3 nucleotides: TGTGCCAGCAGCTTAGGGACTAGCGCACCCCTAACGAACACCGGGGAGCTGTTTTTT. It is translated as CASSLGTSAPLTNTGELFF.

This clonotype has ten or more counts. The chain combines TRBV5-1 with TRBJ2-6, with unresolved D. With 0 bases removed from V and 1 base from J, the gap between germline ends came to 5 bases. Germline CDR1 SGHRS, CDR2 YFSETQ. The CDR3 totals 15 residues. CDR3 loop: CASSLVRSGANVLTF. DNA for the CDR3: TGCGCCAGCAGCTTGGTGCGGTCTGGGGCCAACGTCCTGACTTTC.

This clonotype was counted many times. The V gene is TRBV10-3, the J gene TRBJ2-3; the match to TRBD2 covers 8 bases. J gave up 3 bases and V 4 bases, and 0 bases lay outside the gene matches. Germline assignment: CDR1 ENHRY and CDR2 SYGVKD. CDR3 length: 13 amino acids. CDR3 residues: CAISGGGTDTQYF. DNA of the CDR3: TGTGCCATCAGTGGCGGGGGGACAGATACGCAGTATTTT.

This clonotype has ten or more counts. The J gene is TRBJ2-2, the V gene TRBV12-3 or TRBV12-4; 13 bases match TRBD2. The CDR3 runs 16 residues. V lost 3 bases and J lost 4; bases outside the gene matches: 2. CDR3 nucleotide sequence: TGTGCCAGCAGTTTGACTAGCGGGGGGTTCACCGGGGAGCTGTTTTTT. This gives the protein CASSLTSGGFTGELFF.

This clonotype has a count of ten or more. The genes are TRBV28 and TRBJ1-1; D gene ambiguous. The germline CDR1 and CDR2 sequences are MDHEN and SYDVKM. The length of the CDR3 is 11 residues. The V end was cut by 4 bases, the J end by 6 bases, with 6 bases between. The DNA of the CDR3 is TGTGCCAGCAGTTCCTTTTCTGAAGCTTTCTTT. Residues: CASSSFSEAFF.

The genes are TRBV7-2 and TRBJ1-2; TRBD1 matches at 7 bases. Germline trimming cut 5 bases from V and 4 bases from J; bases unmatched to any gene: 7. Germline V lookup: CDR1 SGHTA, CDR2 FQGNSA. This CDR3 contains 14 residues. CDR3 bases: TGTGCCAGCAGCCTAGGGGGCAGTCTCTATGGCTACACCTTC. Its protein is CASSLGGSLYGYTF. The full variable domain, with the rest looked up from reference TRBV7-2 and TRBJ1-2, is GAGVSQSPSNKVTEKGKDVELRCDPISGHTALYWYRQSLGQGLEFLIYFQGNSAPDKSGLPSDRFSAERTGGSVSTLTIQRTQQEDSAVYLCASSLGGSLYGYTFGSGTRLTVV.